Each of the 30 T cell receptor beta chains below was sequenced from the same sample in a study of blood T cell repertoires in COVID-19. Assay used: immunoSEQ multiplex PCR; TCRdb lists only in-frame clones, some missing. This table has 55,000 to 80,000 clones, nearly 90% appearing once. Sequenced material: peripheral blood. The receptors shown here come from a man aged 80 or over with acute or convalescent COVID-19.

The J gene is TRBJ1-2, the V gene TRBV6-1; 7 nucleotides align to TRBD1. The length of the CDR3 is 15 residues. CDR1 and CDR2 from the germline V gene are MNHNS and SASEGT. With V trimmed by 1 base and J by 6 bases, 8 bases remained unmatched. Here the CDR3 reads CASSEVGGSGNGYTF. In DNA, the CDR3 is TGTGCCAGCAGTGAAGTAGGGGGCTCGGGGAATGGCTACACCTTC.

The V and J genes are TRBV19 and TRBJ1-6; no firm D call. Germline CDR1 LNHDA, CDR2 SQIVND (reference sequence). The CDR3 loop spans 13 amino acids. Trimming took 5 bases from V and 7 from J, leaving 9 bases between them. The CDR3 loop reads CASSPQENSPLHF. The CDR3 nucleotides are TGTGCCAGTAGTCCCCAGGAAAATTCACCCCTCCACTTT.

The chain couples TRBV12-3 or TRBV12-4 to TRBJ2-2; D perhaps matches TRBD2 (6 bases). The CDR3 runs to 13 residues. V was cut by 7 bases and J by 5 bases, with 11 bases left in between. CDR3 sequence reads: CASTRRGTGELFF. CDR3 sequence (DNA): TGTGCCAGCACCCGCCGGGGGACCGGGGAGCTGTTTTTT.

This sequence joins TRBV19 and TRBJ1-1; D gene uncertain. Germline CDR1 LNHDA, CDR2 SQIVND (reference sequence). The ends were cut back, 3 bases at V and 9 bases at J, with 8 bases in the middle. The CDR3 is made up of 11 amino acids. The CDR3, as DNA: TGTGCCAGTAGTATGAGAGAGAAAGCTTTCTTT. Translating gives CASSMREKAFF.

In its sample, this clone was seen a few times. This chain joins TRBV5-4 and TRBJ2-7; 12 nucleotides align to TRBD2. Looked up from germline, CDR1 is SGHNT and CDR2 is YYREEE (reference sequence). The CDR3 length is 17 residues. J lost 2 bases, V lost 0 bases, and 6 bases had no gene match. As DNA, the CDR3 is TGTGCCAGCAGCTTGGCGGGACTAGCGGGTATAACCTACGAGCAGTACTTC. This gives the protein CASSLAGLAGITYEQYF.

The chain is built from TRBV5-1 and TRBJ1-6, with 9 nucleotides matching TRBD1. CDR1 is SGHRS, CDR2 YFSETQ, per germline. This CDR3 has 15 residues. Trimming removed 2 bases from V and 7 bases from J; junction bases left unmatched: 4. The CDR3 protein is CASSFEGTGNSPLHF. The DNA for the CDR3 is TGCGCCAGCAGCTTCGAGGGGACAGGGAATTCACCCCTCCACTTT.

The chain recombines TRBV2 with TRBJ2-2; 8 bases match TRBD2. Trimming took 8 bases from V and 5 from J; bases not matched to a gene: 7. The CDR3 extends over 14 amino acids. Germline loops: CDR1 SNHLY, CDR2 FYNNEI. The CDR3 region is CASSQGTSTGELFF. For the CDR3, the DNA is TGTGCCAGCTCCCAAGGGACTAGTACCGGGGAGCTGTTTTTT.

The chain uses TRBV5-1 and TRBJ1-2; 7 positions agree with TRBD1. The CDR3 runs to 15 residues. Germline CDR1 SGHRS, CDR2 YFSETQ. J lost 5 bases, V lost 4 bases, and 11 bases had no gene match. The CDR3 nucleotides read TGCGCCAGCAGCCTCGGACAGGTCCTTAGGTATGGCTACACCTTC. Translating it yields CASSLGQVLRYGYTF.

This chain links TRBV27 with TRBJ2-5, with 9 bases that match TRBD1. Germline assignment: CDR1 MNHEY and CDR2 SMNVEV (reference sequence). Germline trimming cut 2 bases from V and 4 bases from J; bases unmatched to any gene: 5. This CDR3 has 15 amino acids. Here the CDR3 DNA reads TGTGCCAGCAGTTTAGGGACAGGGTCTGGAGAGACCCAGTACTTC. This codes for CASSLGTGSGETQYF.

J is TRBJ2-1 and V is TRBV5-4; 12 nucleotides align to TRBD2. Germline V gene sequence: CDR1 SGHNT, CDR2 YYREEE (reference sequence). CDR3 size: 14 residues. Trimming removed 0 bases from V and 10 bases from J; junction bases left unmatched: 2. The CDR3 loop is CASSLEGTSGEQFF. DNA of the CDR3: TGTGCCAGCAGCTTGGAGGGGACTAGCGGGGAGCAGTTCTTC.

CDR3 DNA sequence: TGCAGTGCTAGTCTAAGAGGAGGCGGCTACACCTTC. Its translation: CSASLRGGGYTF. J is TRBJ1-2 and V is TRBV20-1; D remains ambiguous. The CDR3 contains 12 residues. The V and J ends lost 3 bases and 8 bases respectively, with 13 bases between them. The germline V gene encodes CDR1 DFQATT and CDR2 SNEGSKA (reference sequence).

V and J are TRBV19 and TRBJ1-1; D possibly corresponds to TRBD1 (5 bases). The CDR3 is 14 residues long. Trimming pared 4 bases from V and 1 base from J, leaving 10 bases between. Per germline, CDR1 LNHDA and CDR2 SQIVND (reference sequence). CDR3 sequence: CASSRQGTNTEAFF. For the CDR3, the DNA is TGTGCCAGTAGTAGGCAGGGCACGAACACTGAAGCTTTCTTT.

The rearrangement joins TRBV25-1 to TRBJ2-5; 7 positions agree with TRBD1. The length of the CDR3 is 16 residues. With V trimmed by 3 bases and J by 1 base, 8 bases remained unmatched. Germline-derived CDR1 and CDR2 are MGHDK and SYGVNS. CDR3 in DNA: TGTGCCAGCAGTGAGTTGGGGACAGCCCTCCAAGAGACCCAGTACTTC. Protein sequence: CASSELGTALQETQYF.

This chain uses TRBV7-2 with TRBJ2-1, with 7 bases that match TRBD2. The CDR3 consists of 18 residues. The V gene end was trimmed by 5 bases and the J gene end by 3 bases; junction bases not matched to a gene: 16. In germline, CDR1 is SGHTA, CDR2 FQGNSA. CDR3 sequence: CASSRQVQRDRRYNEQFF. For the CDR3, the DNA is TGTGCCAGCAGCCGTCAAGTACAGCGGGATAGGCGCTACAATGAGCAGTTCTTC.

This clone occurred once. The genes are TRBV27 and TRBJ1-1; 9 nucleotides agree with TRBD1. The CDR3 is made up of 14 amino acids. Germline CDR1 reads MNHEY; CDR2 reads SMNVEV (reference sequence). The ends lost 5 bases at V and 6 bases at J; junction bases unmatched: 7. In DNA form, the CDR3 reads TGTGCCAGCAGTACCATTGGACAGGGGTCTGAAGCTTTCTTT. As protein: CASSTIGQGSEAFF.

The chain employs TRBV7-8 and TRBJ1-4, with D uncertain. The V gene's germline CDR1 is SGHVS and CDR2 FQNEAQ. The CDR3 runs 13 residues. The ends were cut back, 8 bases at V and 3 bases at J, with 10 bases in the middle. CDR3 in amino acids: CASGRSANEKLFF. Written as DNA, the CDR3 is TGTGCCAGCGGGCGTTCAGCTAATGAAAAACTGTTTTTT.

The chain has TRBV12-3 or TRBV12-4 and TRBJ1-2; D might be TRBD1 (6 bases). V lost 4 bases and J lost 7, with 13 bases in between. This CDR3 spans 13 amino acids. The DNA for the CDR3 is TGTGCCAGCAGTTCCGGGACACCCCGTGGCTACACCTTC. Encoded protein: CASSSGTPRGYTF.

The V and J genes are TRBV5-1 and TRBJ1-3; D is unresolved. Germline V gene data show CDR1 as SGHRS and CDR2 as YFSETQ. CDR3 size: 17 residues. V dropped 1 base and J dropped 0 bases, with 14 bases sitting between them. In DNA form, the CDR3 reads TGCGCCAGCAGCTTGATGGTTGGGGAGAGCTCTGGAAACACCATATATTTT. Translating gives CASSLMVGESSGNTIYF.

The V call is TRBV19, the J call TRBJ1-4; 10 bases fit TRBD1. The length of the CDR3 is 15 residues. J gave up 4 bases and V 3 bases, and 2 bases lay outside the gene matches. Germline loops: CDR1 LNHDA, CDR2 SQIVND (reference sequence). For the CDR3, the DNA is TGTGCCAGTAGTATCGGGACAGGGGTTAATGAAAAACTGTTTTTT. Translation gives CASSIGTGVNEKLFF. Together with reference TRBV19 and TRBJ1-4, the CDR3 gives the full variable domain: DGGITQSPKYLFRKEGQNVTLSCEQNLNHDAMYWYRQDPGQGLRLIYYSQIVNDFQKGDIAEGYSVSREKKESFPLTVTSAQKNPTAFYLCASSIGTGVNEKLFFGSGTQLSVL.

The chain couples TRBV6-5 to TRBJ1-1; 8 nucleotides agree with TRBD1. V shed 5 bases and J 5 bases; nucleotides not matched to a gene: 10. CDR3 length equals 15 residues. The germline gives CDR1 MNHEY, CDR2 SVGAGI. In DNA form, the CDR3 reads TGTGCCAGCAGTCTCCAGGGGGCGCCGGGGACTGAAGCTTTCTTT. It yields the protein CASSLQGAPGTEAFF.

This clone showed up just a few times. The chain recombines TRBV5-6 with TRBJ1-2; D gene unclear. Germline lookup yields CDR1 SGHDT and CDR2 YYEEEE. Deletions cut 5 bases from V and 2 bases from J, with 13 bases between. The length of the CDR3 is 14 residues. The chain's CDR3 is CASRPDTQNYGYTF. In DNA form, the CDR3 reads TGTGCCAGCAGACCCGACACGCAGAACTATGGCTACACCTTC.

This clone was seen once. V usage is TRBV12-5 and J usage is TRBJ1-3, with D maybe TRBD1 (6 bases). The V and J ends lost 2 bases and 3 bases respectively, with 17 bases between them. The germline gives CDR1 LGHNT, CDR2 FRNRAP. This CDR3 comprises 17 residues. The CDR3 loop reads CASGLLVGTTRGNTIYF. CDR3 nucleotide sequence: TGTGCTAGTGGTTTGCTCGTCGGGACAACACGTGGAAACACCATATATTTT.

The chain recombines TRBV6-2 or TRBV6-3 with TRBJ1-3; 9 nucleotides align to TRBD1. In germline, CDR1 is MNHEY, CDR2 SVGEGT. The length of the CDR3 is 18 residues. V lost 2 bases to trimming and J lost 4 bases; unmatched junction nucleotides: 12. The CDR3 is CASSYLTDRGLTGNTIYF. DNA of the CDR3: TGTGCCAGCAGTTACCTGACGGACAGGGGTCTAACGGGAAACACCATATATTTT.

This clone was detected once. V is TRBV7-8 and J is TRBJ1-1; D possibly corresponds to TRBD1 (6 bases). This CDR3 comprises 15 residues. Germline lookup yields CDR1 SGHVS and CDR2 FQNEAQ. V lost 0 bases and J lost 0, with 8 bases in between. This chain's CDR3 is CASSLAGALNTEAFF. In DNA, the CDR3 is TGTGCCAGCAGCTTAGCGGGGGCCCTGAACACTGAAGCTTTCTTT.

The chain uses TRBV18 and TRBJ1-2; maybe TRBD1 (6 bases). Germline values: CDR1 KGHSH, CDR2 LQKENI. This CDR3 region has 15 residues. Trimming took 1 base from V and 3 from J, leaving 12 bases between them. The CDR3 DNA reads TGTGCCAGCTCACCACAGGCAGGGGCGGACTATGGCTACACCTTC. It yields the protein CASSPQAGADYGYTF.

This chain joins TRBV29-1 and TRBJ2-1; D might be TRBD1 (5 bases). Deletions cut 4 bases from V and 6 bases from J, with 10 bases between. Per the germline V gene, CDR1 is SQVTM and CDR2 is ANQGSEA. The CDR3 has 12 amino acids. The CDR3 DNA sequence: TGCAGCGTTGTCAGGGTCATCAATGAGCAGTTCTTC. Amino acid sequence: CSVVRVINEQFF.

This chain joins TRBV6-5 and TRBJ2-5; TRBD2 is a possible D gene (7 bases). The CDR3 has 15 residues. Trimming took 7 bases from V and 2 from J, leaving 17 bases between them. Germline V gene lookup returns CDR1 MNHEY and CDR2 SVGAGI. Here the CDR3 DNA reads TGTGCCAGCATGACGGGGGGCCCCTTTCAAGAGACCCAGTACTTC. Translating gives CASMTGGPFQETQYF.

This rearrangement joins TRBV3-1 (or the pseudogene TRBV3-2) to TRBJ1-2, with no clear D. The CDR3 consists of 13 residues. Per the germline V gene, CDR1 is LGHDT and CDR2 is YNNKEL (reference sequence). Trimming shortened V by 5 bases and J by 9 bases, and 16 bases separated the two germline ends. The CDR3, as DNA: TGTGCCAGCAGCAACAGTGAGATATCTAGCTACACCTTC. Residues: CASSNSEISSYTF.

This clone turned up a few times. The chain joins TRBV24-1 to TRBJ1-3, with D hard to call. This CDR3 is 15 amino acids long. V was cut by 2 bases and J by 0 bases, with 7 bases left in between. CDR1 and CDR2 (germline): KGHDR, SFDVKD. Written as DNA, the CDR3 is TGTGCCACCAGTGATTCTACCGGCTCTGGAAACACCATATATTTT. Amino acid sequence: CATSDSTGSGNTIYF.

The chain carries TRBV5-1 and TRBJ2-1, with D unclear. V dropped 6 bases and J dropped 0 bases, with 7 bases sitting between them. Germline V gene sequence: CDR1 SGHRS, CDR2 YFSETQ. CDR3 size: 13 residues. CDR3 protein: CASKESSYNEQFF. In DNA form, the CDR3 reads TGCGCCAGCAAAGAGAGCTCCTACAATGAGCAGTTCTTC.